A selection of T cell receptor beta chains follows, all from one sample in a study of OX40 agonist ivuxolimab in advanced cancers. Assay: immunoSEQ multiplex PCR; the TCRdb copy retains only in-frame clones and omits some. The repertoire holds fewer than 25,000 clones, with approximately 89% as singletons. Sample: CD4+ or CD8+ T cells sorted from blood, taken in a trial of the OX40 agonist ivuxolimab. The receptors originated from an adult with an advanced solid tumor such as melanoma, head and neck, liver or kidney cancer. Each CDR3 is given with its conserved first and last residue. Each record gives: J gene, V gene, CDR3 length, clone size, D gene, CDR3 DNA, CDR3 protein. The D gene is left open where the match is weak. Rows give clone size only sometimes, using once, few, many, or a class for an expanded clone.

TRBJ1-6,TRBV10-2,12,-,-,TGCGCCAGCAGTGATTTTGATTCACCCCTCCACTTT,CASSDFDSPLHF
TRBJ2-7,TRBV7-9,13,-,TRBD2,TGTGCCAGCAACCCAGGACTAGGCGCCGAGCAGTACTTC,CASNPGLGAEQYF
TRBJ2-7,TRBV7-2,13,-,TRBD1,TGTGCCAGCAGCTCCAGGGGGAGCTACGAGCAGTACTTC,CASSSRGSYEQYF
TRBJ1-4,TRBV7-8,20,-,-,TGTGCCAGCAGCTTACGGCTTGCCAAACAGGCCACTACAACTAATGAAAAACTGTTTTTT,CASSLRLAKQATTTNEKLFF
TRBJ1-1,TRBV18,16,-,-,TGTGCCAGCTCACCCAGGAATCCGAGGGAGGGATCTGAAGCTTTCTTT,CASSPRNPREGSEAFF
TRBJ2-7,TRBV13,14,-,TRBD2,TGTGCCAGCAGCTTTGACCGACTAGCGGGGGAGCAGTACTTC,CASSFDRLAGEQYF
TRBJ2-1,TRBV10-1,15,-,TRBD2,TGCGCCAGCAGTGAGTCAAGCCTAGCGGGATATGAGCAGTTCTTC,CASSESSLAGYEQFF
TRBJ1-1,TRBV5-1,15,once,-,TGCGCCAGCAGCTTGGACGGGCGAACAAACACTGAAGCTTTCTTT,CASSLDGRTNTEAFF
TRBJ2-6,TRBV9,21,-,TRBD2,TGTGCCAGCAGCCCCCGAGGACTAGCGGGGGGGAAAATCTCTGGGGCCAACGTCCTGACTTTC,CASSPRGLAGGKISGANVLTF
TRBJ2-2,TRBV11-3,16,-,TRBD2,TGTGCCAGCAGCTTCACGGTAGCGGGAGAGACCGGGGAGCTGTTTTTT,CASSFTVAGETGELFF
TRBJ2-3,TRBV5-1,15,-,-,TGCGCCAGCAGCTTGGAGCAGGGCCTCACAGATACGCAGTATTTT,CASSLEQGLTDTQYF
TRBJ1-4,TRBV10-2,15,-,-,TGCGCCAGCAAAATGACTGAAGGAGCTAATGAAAAACTGTTTTTT,CASKMTEGANEKLFF
TRBJ1-2,TRBV25-1,15,-,TRBD1,TGTGCCAGCAGTGCCCGGACAGGGGGTTTGGTTGGCTACACCTTC,CASSARTGGLVGYTF
TRBJ1-5,TRBV29-1,14,-,TRBD1,TGCAGCGTCCTGACAGGGGAAGTCAATCAGCCCCAGCATTTT,CSVLTGEVNQPQHF
TRBJ2-1,TRBV7-3,14,once,TRBD2,TGTGCCAGCAGCCCTCTAGCGGGTGACAATGAGCAGTTCTTC,CASSPLAGDNEQFF
TRBJ2-2,TRBV2,16,-,TRBD1,TGTGCCAGCAGTGAAACCCTCGGGACAGCCACCGGGGAGCTGTTTTTT,CASSETLGTATGELFF
TRBJ2-1,TRBV19,15,-,-,TGTGCCAGTAGTATAGATCGGAACAGTTACAATGAGCAGTTCTTC,CASSIDRNSYNEQFF
TRBJ2-1,TRBV11-3,11,-,-,TGTGCCAGCAGCTTAGGACAGGAGCAGTTCTTC,CASSLGQEQFF
TRBJ2-7,TRBV6-1,13,-,TRBD2,TGTGCCAGCAGGGAGGGACTAGCCCGGGAGCAGTACTTC,CASREGLAREQYF
TRBJ2-3,TRBV13,15,-,TRBD2,TGTGCCAGCAGCCGGACTAGCGGGGCCCCAGATACGCAGTATTTT,CASSRTSGAPDTQYF
TRBJ2-2,TRBV11-2,16,-,TRBD2,TGTGCCAGCAGCACAGCGGGACGTCACCTAGGCGGGGAGCTGTTTTTT,CASSTAGRHLGGELFF
TRBJ2-7,TRBV30,16,-,TRBD1,TGTGCCTGGAGCCCCCCCGGGACAGGGAGAAACTACGAGCAGTACTTC,CAWSPPGTGRNYEQYF
TRBJ2-7,TRBV5-5,15,-,-,TGTGCCAGCACCAAATCCTCTACGGGGATGGGCGAGCAGTACTTC,CASTKSSTGMGEQYF
TRBJ2-7,TRBV6-5,13,-,-,TGTGCCAGCAGTTACTCAGACTCCTACGAGCAGTACTTC,CASSYSDSYEQYF
TRBJ2-7,TRBV30,13,-,-,TGTGCCTGGGGGGACGGGACAAGTTACGAGCAGTACTTC,CAWGDGTSYEQYF
TRBJ1-2,TRBV23-1,16,-,-,TGCGCCAGCAGTCATTCCGACCCACCGCCTAACTATGGCTACACCTTC,CASSHSDPPPNYGYTF
TRBJ2-1,TRBV10-1,22,-,TRBD2,TGCGCCAGCAGCTCAAATCTTCTTGTGGGGACTAGCGGGGGGGCTTCATACAATGAGCAGTTCTTC,CASSSNLLVGTSGGASYNEQFF
TRBJ2-6,TRBV10-3,18,-,TRBD1,TGTGCCATCAGTGAGATCGGGACAGGGGGCTCTGGGGCCAACGTCCTGACTTTC,CAISEIGTGGSGANVLTF
TRBJ2-5,TRBV19,12,-,-,TGTGCCAGTAGCCCCCTTGGCGGGACCCAGTACTTC,CASSPLGGTQYF
TRBJ2-5,TRBV7-6,13,-,-,TGTGCCAGCAGCCTAGGGATGTTGGAGACCCAGTACTTC,CASSLGMLETQYF
TRBJ1-4,TRBV5-1,15,-,-,TGCGCCAGCAGCTTCCAGGGAGTTTCTAATGAAAAACTGTTTTTT,CASSFQGVSNEKLFF
TRBJ1-5,TRBV5-8,15,-,TRBD1,TGTGCCAGCAGCCAAGACAGGGGTAGCAATCAGCCCCAGCATTTT,CASSQDRGSNQPQHF
TRBJ1-2,TRBV1,16,once,-,TGCACCAGCAGGATCACCAGTGTGCGAAAGACCTATGGCTACACCTTC,CTSRITSVRKTYGYTF